This is a list of T cell receptor beta chains from one sample in a study of T-cell reconstitution after alpha-beta-depleted transplantation in children. From the PCR reads, TCRdb called clonotypes with MiXCR, one entry per CDR3 protein. Counted here are approximately 110,000 distinct CDR3 sequences, roughly 23% occurring once; the ten biggest clones make up roughly 10%. The sample here was PBMCs, mostly from graft donor cells, taken 180 days after TCRalphabeta/CD19-depleted stem cell transplant. All receptors come from a male patient under 10 years old who had a stem cell transplant for chronic granulomatous disease, so the T cells may come from the graft donor. Each CDR3 is given with its conserved first and last residue. The D gene is left open where the match is weak. Where a row states a size, it is once, few, many or the class of an expanded clone; other rows omit it.

CDR3nt,CDR3aa,d_gene,abundance,j_gene,v_gene
TGTGCCAGCAGTACCTTAATCGGAGGCCCTCTTTCATACAATGAGCAGTTCTTC,CASSTLIGGPLSYNEQFF,NA,NA,TRBJ2-1,TRBV12-3/TRBV12-4
TGTGCCACCAGCCGAAGAGTTTCGAGAGTGAAAAACACCGGGGAGCTGTTTTTT,CATSRRVSRVKNTGELFF,NA,few,TRBJ2-2,TRBV15
TGCAGTGGTTTAATCGATGGGAGGTCAGATACGCAGTATTTT,CSGLIDGRSDTQYF,NA,few,TRBJ2-3,TRBV20-1
TGTGCCAGCAGCTCGACAGCTTACAATGAGCAGTTCTTC,CASSSTAYNEQFF,NA,NA,TRBJ2-1,TRBV7-9
TGTGCCAGCACCTCTGAGGCCAGGGATGAAGGAGCTACGCAGTATTTT,CASTSEARDEGATQYF,NA,NA,TRBJ2-3,TRBV6-2/TRBV6-3
TGTGCCAGCGGCAGGGGGGGAGTCCTGTTTTTT,CASGRGGVLFF,TRBD1,many,TRBJ1-4,TRBV3-1
TGCAGCGTCTCCGGGACACGAATCTATGGCTACACCTTC,CSVSGTRIYGYTF,NA,many,TRBJ1-2,TRBV29-1
TGCGCCAGCAGCTTGAAGACGGGCTACGAGCAGTACTTC,CASSLKTGYEQYF,NA,NA,TRBJ2-7,TRBV5-1
TGTGCCAGCAGTTTATGGCAGGACACAGATACGCAGTATTTT,CASSLWQDTDTQYF,NA,NA,TRBJ2-3,TRBV12-3/TRBV12-4
TGCAGTGCTAGGCCGGGACAGGCTTACGAGCAGTACTTC,CSARPGQAYEQYF,TRBD1,many,TRBJ2-7,TRBV20-1
TGCGCCAGCAGCTCGGGAGCGGCGGGGGGAAGCACCGGGGAGCTGTTTTTT,CASSSGAAGGSTGELFF,TRBD2,NA,TRBJ2-2,TRBV5-1
TGTGCCAGCAGCCCTTACAGGGGTGTCCTCCAAGAGACCCAGTACTTC,CASSPYRGVLQETQYF,TRBD1,many,TRBJ2-5,TRBV14
TGTGCCAGCAGCTTAGAACCAGCGGGATACAATGAGCAGTTCTTC,CASSLEPAGYNEQFF,TRBD2,NA,TRBJ2-1,TRBV7-2
TGCAGCGTTGATGGGACAGAGAACACTGAAGCTTTCTTT,CSVDGTENTEAFF,TRBD1,many,TRBJ1-1,TRBV29-1
TGTGCCAGCAGCTTATCCACTAGCGGGAGGATCTCCTACAATGAGCAGTTCTTC,CASSLSTSGRISYNEQFF,TRBD2,few,TRBJ2-1,TRBV11-2
TGTGCCAGCAGTTCCCTAGCGGTAATGGCAGGCAATGAGCAGTTCTTC,CASSSLAVMAGNEQFF,TRBD2,NA,TRBJ2-1,TRBV27
TGTGCCAGCAGTTTAGAGACGGGGGCCCTTCACGAGCAGTACTTC,CASSLETGALHEQYF,NA,few,TRBJ2-7,TRBV12-3/TRBV12-4
TGCAGTGCTAGAGATCGCGTTAGCACAGATACGCAGTATTTT,CSARDRVSTDTQYF,NA,many,TRBJ2-3,TRBV20-1
TGTGCCAGCAGACCGGGACTGAGGGATTCACCCCTCCACTTT,CASRPGLRDSPLHF,NA,many,TRBJ1-6,TRBV27
TGTGCCAGCAGCCCAGGACAGGGTTTAGACACTGAAGCTTTCTTT,CASSPGQGLDTEAFF,TRBD1,once,TRBJ1-1,TRBV27
TGCAGTGCTAGGCGACTAGCGGGTGCAGATACGCAGTATTTT,CSARRLAGADTQYF,TRBD2,many,TRBJ2-3,TRBV20-1
TGCAGTGCTCGTACAGGGGGCCCCTACAATGAGCAGTTCTTC,CSARTGGPYNEQFF,TRBD1,many,TRBJ2-1,TRBV20-1
TGTGCCAGCAGCCCCGGGACTGGTGAAAAACTGTTTTTT,CASSPGTGEKLFF,NA,few,TRBJ1-4,TRBV7-9